This T cell receptor beta chain derives from a study of shared clonotypes between healthy human individuals. Naive CD8 cells lacked CD45RO, underwent positive selection for CCR7 and left out terminally differentiated effector memory CD45RA+ cells. Measured with immunoSEQ multiplex PCR; TCRdb has only the in-frame clones, and not every one. The sample holds about 2 million clones; over 85% are singletons and the top ten take around 1.2%. Sequenced input: naive CD8+ T cells sorted from blood. The clonotype originates from a man between 18 and 29 years old in good health.

In DNA, the CDR3 is TGTGCCAGTACCCACACCCCCCCCACACGGAAAGCGGAAAACTATGGCTACACCTTC. Translation: CASTHTPPTRKAENYGYTF. The V gene is TRBV19, the J gene TRBJ1-2; no clear D gene. V shed 7 bases and J shed 2 bases, with 29 bases lying between them. Looked up from germline, CDR1 is LNHDA and CDR2 is SQIVND (reference sequence). The CDR3 is made up of 19 amino acids. The full variable domain, rest sourced from reference TRBV19 and TRBJ1-2, is DGGITQSPKYLFRKEGQNVTLSCEQNLNHDAMYWYRQDPGQGLRLIYYSQIVNDFQKGDIAEGYSVSREKKESFPLTVTSAQKNPTAFYLCASTHTPPTRKAENYGYTFGSGTRLTVV.